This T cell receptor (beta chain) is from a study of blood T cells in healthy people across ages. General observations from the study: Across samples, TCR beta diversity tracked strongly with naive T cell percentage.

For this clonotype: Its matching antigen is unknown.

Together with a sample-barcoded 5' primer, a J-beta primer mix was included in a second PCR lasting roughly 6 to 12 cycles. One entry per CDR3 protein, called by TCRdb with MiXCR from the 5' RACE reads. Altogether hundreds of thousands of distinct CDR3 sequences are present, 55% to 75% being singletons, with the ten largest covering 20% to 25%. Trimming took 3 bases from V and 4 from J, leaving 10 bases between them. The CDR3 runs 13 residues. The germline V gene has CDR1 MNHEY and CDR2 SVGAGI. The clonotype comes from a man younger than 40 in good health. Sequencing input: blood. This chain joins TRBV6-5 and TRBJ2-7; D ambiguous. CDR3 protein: CASSYYDGYEQYF. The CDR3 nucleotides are TGTGCCAGCAGTTATTACGACGGGTACGAGCAGTACTTC.